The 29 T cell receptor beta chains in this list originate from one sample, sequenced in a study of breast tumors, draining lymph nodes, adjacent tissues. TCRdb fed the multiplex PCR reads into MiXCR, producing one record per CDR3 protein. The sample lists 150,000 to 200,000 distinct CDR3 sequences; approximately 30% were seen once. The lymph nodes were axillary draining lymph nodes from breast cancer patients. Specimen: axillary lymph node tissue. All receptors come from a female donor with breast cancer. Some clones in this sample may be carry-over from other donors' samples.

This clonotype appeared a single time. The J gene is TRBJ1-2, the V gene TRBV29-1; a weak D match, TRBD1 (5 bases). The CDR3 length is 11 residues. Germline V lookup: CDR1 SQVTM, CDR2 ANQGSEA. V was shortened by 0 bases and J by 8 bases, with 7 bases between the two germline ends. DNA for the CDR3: TGCAGCGTTGAAGACAGGGACGGCTACACCTTC. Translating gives CSVEDRDGYTF.

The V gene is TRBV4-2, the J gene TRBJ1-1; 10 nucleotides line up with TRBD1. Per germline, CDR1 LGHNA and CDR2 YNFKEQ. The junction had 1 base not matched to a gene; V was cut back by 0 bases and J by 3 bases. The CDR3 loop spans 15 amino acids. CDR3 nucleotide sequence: TGTGCCAGCAGCCAAGATGACAGGGGGCACACTGAAGCTTTCTTT. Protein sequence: CASSQDDRGHTEAFF.

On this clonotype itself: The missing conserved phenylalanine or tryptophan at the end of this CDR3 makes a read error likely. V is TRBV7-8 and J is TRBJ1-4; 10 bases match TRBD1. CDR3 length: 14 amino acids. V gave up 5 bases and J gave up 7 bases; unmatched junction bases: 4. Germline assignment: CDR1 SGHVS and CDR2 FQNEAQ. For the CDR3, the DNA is TGTGCCAGCAGCAGGGGACAGGGGTGTGAAAAACTGTTTCTT. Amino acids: CASSRGQGCEKLFL.

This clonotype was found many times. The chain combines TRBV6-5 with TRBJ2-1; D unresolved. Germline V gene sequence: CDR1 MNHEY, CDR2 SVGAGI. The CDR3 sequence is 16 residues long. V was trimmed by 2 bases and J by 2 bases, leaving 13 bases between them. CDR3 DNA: TGTGCCAGCAGTTACGATAGTCTTGGAACCTACAATGAGCAGTTCTTC. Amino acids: CASSYDSLGTYNEQFF.

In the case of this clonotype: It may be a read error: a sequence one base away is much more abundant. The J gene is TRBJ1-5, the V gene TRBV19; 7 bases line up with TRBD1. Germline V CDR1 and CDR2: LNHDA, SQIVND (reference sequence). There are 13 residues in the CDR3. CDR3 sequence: CASHRGSNQPRHF. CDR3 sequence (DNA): TGTGCCAGCCACAGGGGAAGCAATCAGCCCCGGCATTTT.

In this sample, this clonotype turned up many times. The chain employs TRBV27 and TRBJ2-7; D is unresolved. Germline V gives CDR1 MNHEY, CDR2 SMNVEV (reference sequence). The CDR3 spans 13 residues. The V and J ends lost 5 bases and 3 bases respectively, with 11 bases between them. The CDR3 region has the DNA TGTGCCAGCAGTGCACGGACGTACTACGAGCAGTACTTC. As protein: CASSARTYYEQYF.

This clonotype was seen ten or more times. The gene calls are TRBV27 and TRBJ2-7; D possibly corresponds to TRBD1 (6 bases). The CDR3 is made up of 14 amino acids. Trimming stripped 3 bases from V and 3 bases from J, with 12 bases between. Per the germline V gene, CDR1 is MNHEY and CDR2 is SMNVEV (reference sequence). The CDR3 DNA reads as TGTGCCAGCAGTTTCGGACAGCTCGGCTACGAGCAGTACTTC. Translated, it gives CASSFGQLGYEQYF.

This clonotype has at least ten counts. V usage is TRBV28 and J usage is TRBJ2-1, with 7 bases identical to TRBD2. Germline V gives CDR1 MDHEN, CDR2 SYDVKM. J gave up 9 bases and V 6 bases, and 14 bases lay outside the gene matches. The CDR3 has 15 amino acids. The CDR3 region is CASSLYGGGRPEQFF. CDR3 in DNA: TGTGCCAGCAGCCTCTATGGGGGAGGGAGGCCTGAGCAGTTCTTC.

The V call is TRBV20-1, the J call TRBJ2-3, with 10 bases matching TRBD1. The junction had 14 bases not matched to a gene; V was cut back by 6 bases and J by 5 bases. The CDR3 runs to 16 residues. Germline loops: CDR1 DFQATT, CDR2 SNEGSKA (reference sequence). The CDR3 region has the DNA TGCAGTGCCATGGACAGGGGGTCTCTTACGGGAGATACGCAGTATTTT. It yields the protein CSAMDRGSLTGDTQYF.

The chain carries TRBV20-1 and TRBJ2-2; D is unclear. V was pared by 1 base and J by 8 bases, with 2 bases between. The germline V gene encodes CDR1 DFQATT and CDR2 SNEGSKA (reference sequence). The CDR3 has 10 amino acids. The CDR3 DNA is TGCAGTGCTAGAGCAGGGGAGCTGTTTTTT. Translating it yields CSARAGELFF.

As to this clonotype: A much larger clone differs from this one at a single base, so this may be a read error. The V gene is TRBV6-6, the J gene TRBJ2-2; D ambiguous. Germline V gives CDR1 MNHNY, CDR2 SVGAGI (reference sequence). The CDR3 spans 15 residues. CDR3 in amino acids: CAGSEGSGYTGELFF. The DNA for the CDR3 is TGTGCCGGCAGTGAAGGGTCGGGCTACACCGGGGAGCTGTTTTTT.

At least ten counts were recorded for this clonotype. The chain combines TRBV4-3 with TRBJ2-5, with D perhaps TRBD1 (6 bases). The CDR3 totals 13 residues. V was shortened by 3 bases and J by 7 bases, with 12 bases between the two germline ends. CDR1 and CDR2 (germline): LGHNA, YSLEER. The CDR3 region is CASSQGLRGTQYF. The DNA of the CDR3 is TGCGCCAGCAGCCAGGGCCTCAGGGGGACCCAGTACTTC.

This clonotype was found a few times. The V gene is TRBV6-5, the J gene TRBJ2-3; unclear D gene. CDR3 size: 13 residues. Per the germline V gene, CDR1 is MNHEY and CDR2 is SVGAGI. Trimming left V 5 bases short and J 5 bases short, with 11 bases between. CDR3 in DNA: TGTGCCAGCAGTCCCCCCCGGAGAGATACGCAGTATTTT. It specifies CASSPPRRDTQYF.

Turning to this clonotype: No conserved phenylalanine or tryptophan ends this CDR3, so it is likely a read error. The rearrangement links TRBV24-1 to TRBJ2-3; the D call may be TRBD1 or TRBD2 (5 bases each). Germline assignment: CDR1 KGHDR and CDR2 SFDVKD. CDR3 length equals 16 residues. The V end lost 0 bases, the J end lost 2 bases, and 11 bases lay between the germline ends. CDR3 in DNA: TGTGCCACCAGTGATTTGACCCGGGACCTCACAGATACGCAGTATCTT. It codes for CATSDLTRDLTDTQYL.

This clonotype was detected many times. CDR3 sequence reads: CSARVPSGGETQYF. CDR3 bases: TGCAGTGCTAGGGTCCCTAGCGGGGGAGAGACCCAGTACTTC. This chain joins TRBV20-1 and TRBJ2-5, with 10 bases identical to TRBD2. Germline assignment: CDR1 DFQATT and CDR2 SNEGSKA (reference sequence). The CDR3 extends over 14 amino acids. V lost 3 bases, J lost 4 bases, and 5 bases stayed unmatched.

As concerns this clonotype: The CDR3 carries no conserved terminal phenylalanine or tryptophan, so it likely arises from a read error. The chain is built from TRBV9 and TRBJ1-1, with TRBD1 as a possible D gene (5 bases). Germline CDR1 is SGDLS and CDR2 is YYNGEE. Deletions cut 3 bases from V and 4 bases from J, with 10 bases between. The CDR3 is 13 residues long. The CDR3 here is CASSDGAGTEAFS. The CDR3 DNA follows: TGTGCCAGCAGCGACGGGGCAGGCACTGAAGCTTTCTCT.

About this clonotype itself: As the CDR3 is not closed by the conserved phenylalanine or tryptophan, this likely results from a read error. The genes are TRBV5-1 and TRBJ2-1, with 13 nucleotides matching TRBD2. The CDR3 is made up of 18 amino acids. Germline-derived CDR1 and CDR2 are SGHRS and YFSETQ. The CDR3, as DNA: TGCGCTAGCAGCTTACTAGCGGGGGGGACTCGGTCCTACAATGAGCAGTTCCTC. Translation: CASSLLAGGTRSYNEQFL.

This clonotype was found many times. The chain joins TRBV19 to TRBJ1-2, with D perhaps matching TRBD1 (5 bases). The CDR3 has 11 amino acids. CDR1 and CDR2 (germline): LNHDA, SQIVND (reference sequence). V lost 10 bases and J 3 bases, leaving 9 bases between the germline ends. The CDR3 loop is CATPGDYGYTF. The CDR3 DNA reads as TGTGCCACCCCGGGGGACTATGGCTACACCTTC.

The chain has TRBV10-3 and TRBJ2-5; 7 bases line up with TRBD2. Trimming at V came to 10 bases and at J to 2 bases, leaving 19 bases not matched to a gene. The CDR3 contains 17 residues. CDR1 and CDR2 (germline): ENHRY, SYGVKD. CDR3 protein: CATATRGWAGVQETQYF. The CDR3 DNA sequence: TGTGCCACCGCAACGAGGGGTTGGGCGGGAGTTCAAGAGACCCAGTACTTC.

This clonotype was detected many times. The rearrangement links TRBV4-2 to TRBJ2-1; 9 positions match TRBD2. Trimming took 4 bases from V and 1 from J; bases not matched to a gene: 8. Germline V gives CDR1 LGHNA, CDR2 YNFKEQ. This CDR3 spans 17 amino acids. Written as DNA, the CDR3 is TGTGCCAGCAGCCTCATAACTAGCGGGCGTTCCTACAATGAGCAGTTCTTC. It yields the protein CASSLITSGRSYNEQFF.

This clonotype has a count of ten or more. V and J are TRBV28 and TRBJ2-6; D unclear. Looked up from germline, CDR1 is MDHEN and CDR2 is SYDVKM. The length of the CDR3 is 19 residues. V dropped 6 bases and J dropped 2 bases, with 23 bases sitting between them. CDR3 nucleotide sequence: TGTGCCAGCAGCCGCTTAGGGATAGCAAGACCGGCTGGGGCCAACGTCCTGACTTTC. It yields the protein CASSRLGIARPAGANVLTF. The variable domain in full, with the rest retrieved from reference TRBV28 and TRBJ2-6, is DVKVTQSSRYLVKRTGEKVFLECVQDMDHENMFWYRQDPGLGLRLIYFSYDVKMKEKGDIPEGYSVSREKKERFSLILESASTNQTSMYLCASSRLGIARPAGANVLTFGAGSRLTVL.

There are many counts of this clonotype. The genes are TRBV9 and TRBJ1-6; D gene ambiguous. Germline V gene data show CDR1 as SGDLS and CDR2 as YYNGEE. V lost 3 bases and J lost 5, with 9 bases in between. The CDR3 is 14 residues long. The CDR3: CASSASGHNSPLHF. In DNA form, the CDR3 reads TGTGCCAGCAGCGCGTCTGGCCATAATTCACCCCTCCACTTT.

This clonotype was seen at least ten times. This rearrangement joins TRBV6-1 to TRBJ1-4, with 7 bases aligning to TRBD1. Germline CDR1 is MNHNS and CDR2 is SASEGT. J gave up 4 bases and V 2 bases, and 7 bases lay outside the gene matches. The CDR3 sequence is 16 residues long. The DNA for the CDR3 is TGTGCCAGCAGTGAACCGGGACAGACTTTTAATGAAAAACTGTTTTTT. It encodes CASSEPGQTFNEKLFF.

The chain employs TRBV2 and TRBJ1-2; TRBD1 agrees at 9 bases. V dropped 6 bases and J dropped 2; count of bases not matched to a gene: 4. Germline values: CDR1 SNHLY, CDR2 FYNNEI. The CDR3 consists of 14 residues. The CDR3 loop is CASRGGQGNYGYTF. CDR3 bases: TGTGCCAGCAGGGGGGGACAGGGAAACTATGGCTACACCTTC.

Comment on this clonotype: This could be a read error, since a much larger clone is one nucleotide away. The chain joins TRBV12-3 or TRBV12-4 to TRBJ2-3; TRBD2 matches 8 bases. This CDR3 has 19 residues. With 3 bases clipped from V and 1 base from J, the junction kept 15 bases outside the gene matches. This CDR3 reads CASSFGQRAGGPGTDTQYF. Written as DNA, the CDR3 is TGTGCCAGCAGTTTCGGTCAGCGGGCGGGGGGTCCAGGCACAGATACGCAGTATTTT.

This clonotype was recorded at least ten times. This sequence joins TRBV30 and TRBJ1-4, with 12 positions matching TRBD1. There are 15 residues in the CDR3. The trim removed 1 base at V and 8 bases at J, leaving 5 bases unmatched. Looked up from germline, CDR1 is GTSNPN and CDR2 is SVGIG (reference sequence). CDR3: CAWSEAGTGGEKLFF. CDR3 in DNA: TGTGCCTGGAGTGAAGCTGGGACAGGGGGCGAAAAACTGTTTTTT. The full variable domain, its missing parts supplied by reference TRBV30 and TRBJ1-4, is SQTIHQWPATLVQPVGSPLSLECTVEGTSNPNLYWYRQAAGRGLQLLFYSVGIGQISSEVPQNLSASRPQDRQFILSSKKLLLSDSGFYLCAWSEAGTGGEKLFFGSGTQLSVL.

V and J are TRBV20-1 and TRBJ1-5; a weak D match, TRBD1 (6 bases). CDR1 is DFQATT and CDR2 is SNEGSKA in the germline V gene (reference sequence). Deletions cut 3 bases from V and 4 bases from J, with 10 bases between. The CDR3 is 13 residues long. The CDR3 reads CSASGGGNQPQHF. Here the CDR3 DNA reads TGCAGTGCTAGCGGGGGCGGAAATCAGCCCCAGCATTTT.

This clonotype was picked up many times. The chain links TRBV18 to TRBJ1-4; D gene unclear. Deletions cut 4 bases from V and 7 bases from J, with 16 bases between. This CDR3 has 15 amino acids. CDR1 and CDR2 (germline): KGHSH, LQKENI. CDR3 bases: TGTGCCAGCTCACTAACAACGGTAATCGGTGAAAAACTGTTTTTT. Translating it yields CASSLTTVIGEKLFF.

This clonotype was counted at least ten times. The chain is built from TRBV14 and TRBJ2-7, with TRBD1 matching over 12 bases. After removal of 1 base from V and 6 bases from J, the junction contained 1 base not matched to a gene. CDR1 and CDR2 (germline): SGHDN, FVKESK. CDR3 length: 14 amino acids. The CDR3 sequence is CASSQAGQGAEQYF. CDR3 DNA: TGTGCCAGCAGCCAAGCGGGACAGGGGGCCGAGCAGTACTTC.